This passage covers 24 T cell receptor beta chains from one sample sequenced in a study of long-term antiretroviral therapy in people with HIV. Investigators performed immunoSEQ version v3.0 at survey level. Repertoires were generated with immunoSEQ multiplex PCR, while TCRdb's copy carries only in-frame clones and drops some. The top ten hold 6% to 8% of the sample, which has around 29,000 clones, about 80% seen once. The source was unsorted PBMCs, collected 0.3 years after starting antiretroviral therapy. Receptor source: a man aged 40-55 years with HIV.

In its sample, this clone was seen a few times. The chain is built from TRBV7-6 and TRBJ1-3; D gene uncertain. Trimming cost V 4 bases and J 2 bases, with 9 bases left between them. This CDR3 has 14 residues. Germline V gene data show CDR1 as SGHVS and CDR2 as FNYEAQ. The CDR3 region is CASSSTQTGNTIYF. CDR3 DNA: TGTGCCAGCAGCTCTACACAGACTGGAAACACCATATATTTT. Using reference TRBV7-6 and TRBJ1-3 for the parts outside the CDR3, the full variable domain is GAGVSQSPRYKVTKRGQDVALRCDPISGHVSLYWYRQALGQGPEFLTYFNYEAQQDKSGLPNDRFSAERPEGSISTLTIQRTEQRDSAMYRCASSSTQTGNTIYFGEGSWLTVV.

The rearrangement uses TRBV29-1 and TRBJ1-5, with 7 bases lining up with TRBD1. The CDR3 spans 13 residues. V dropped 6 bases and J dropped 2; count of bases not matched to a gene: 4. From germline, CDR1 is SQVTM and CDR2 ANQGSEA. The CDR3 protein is CSVGGQGNQPQHF. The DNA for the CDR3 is TGCAGCGTGGGCGGACAGGGCAATCAGCCCCAGCATTTT.

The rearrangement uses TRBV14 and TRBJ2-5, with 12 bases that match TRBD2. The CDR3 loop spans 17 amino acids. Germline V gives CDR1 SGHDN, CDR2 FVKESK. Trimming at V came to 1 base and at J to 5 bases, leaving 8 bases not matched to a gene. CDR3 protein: CASSQGTTSGGGETQYF. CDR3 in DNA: TGTGCCAGCAGCCAAGGGACGACTAGCGGGGGCGGGGAGACCCAGTACTTC.

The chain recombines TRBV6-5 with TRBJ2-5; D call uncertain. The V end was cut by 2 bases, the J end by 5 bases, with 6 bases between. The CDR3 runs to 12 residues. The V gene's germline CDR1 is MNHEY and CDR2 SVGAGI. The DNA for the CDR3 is TGTGCCAGCAGTTACCGTAGGGAGACCCAGTACTTC. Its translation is CASSYRRETQYF.

DNA for the CDR3: TGCGCCAGCAGCCACGTGAATGAGCAGTTCTTC. Amino acid sequence: CASSHVNEQFF. The J gene is TRBJ2-1, the V gene TRBV4-1, with no clear D. The V end was cut by 3 bases, the J end by 7 bases, with 4 bases between. CDR3 length: 11 residues. In germline, CDR1 is MGHRA, CDR2 YSYEKL.

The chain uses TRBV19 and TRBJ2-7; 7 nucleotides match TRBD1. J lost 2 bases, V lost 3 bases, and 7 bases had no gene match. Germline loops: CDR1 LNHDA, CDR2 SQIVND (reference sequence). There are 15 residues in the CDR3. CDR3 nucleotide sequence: TGTGCCAGTAGTATCGGGACAGTCGGGGCCTACGAGCAGTACTTC. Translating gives CASSIGTVGAYEQYF.

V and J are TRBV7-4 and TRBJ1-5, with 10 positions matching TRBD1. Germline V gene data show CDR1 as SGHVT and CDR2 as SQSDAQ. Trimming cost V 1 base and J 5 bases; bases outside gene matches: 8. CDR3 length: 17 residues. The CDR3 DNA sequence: TGTGCCAGCAGCTTAGGACCGGGACAGGGGTGGGATCAGCCCCAGCATTTT. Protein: CASSLGPGQGWDQPQHF.

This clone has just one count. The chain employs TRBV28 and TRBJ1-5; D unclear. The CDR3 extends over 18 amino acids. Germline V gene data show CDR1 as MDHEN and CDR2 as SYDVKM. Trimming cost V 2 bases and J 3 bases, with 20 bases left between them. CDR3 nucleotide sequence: TGTGCCAGCAGTTTAGGACTAATGGGCAGGACGACCAATCAGCCCCAGCATTTT. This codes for CASSLGLMGRTTNQPQHF.

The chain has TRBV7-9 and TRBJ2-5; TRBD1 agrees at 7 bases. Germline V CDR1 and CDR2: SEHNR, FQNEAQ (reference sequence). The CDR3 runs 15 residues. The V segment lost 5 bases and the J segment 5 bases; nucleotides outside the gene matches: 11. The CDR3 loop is CASSRFGQDGETQYF. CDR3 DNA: TGTGCCAGCAGCCGATTTGGACAGGATGGGGAGACCCAGTACTTC.

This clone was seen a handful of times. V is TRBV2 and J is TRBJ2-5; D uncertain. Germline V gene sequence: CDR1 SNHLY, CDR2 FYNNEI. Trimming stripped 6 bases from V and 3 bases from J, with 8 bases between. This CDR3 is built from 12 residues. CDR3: CASSLWEETQYF. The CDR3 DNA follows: TGTGCCAGCAGCCTCTGGGAAGAGACCCAGTACTTC.

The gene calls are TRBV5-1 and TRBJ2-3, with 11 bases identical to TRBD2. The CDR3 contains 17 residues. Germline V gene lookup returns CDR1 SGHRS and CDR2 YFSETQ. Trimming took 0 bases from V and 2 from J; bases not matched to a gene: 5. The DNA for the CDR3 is TGCGCCAGCAGCTTGGTTAAACTAGCGGGGGTCACAGATACGCAGTATTTT. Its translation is CASSLVKLAGVTDTQYF.

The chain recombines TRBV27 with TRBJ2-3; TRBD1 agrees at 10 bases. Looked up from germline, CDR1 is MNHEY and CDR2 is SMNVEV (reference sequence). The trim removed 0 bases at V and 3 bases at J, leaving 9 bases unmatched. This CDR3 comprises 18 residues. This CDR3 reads CASSLSRQGAPPTDTQYF. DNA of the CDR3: TGTGCCAGCAGTTTATCCAGACAGGGGGCGCCCCCGACAGATACGCAGTATTTT.

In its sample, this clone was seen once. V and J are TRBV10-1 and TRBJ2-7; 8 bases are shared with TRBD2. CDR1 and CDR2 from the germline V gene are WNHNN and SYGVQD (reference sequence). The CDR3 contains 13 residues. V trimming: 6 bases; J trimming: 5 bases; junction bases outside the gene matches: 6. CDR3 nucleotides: TGCGCCAGCAGGGCCGGGACTAGTGACGAGCAGTACTTC. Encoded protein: CASRAGTSDEQYF.

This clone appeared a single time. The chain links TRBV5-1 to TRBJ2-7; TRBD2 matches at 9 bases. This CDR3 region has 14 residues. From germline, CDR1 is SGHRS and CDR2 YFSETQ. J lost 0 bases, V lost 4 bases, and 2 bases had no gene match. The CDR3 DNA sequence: TGCGCCAGCAGCCTTAGCGGGAGCTCCTACGAGCAGTACTTC. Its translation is CASSLSGSSYEQYF.

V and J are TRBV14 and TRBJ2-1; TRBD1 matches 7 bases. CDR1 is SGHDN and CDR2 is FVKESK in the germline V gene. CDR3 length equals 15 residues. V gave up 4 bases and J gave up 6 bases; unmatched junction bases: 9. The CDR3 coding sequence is TGTGCCAGCAGCCCCTTGACAGGGTTCCCCAATGAGCAGTTCTTC. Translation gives CASSPLTGFPNEQFF.

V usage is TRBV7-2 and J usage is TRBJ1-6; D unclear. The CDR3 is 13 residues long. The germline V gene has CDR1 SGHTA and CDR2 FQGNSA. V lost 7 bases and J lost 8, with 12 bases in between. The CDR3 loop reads CASTTTPYSPLHF. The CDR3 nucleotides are TGTGCCAGCACCACTACCCCCTATTCACCCCTCCACTTT.

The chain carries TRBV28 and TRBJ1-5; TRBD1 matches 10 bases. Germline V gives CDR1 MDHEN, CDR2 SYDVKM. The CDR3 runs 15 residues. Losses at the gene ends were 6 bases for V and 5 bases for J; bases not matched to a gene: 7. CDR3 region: CASSPGQGTHQPQHF. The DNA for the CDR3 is TGTGCCAGCAGCCCGGGACAGGGGACTCATCAGCCCCAGCATTTT. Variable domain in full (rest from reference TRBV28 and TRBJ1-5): DVKVTQSSRYLVKRTGEKVFLECVQDMDHENMFWYRQDPGLGLRLIYFSYDVKMKEKGDIPEGYSVSREKKERFSLILESASTNQTSMYLCASSPGQGTHQPQHFGDGTRLSIL.

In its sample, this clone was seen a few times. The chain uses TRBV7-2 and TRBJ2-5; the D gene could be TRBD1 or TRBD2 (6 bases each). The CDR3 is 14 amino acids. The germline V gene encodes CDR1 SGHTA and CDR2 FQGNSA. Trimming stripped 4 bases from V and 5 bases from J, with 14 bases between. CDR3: CASSYLGGGETQYF. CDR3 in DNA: TGTGCCAGCAGCTACCTGGGGGGCGGGGAGACCCAGTACTTC. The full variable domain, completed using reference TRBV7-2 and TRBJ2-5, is GAGVSQSPSNKVTEKGKDVELRCDPISGHTALYWYRQSLGQGLEFLIYFQGNSAPDKSGLPSDRFSAERTGGSVSTLTIQRTQQEDSAVYLCASSYLGGGETQYFGPGTRLLVL.

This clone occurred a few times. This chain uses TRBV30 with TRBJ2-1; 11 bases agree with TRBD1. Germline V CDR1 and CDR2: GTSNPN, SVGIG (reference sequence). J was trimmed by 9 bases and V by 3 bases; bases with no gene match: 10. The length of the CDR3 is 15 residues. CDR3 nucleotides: TGTGCCTGGAGAACCCCCGGGACAGGGGGGGGTGAGCAGTTCTTC. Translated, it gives CAWRTPGTGGGEQFF. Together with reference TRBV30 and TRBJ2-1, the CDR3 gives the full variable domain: SQTIHQWPATLVQPVGSPLSLECTVEGTSNPNLYWYRQAAGRGLQLLFYSVGIGQISSEVPQNLSASRPQDRQFILSSKKLLLSDSGFYLCAWRTPGTGGGEQFFGPGTRLTVL.

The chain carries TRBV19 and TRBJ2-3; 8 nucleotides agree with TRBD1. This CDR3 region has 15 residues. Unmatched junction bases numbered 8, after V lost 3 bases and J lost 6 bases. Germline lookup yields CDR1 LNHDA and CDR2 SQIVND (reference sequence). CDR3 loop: CASSMAAGGMDTQYF. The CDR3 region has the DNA TGTGCCAGTAGTATGGCGGCAGGGGGCATGGATACGCAGTATTTT. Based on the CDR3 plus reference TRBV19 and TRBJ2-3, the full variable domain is DGGITQSPKYLFRKEGQNVTLSCEQNLNHDAMYWYRQDPGQGLRLIYYSQIVNDFQKGDIAEGYSVSREKKESFPLTVTSAQKNPTAFYLCASSMAAGGMDTQYFGPGTRLTVL.

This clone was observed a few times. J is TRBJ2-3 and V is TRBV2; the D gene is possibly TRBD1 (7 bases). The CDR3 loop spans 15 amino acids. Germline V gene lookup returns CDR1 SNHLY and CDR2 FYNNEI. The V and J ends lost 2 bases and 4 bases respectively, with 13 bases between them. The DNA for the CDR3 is TGTGCCAGCAGTGAAAGGGGGCGGGGCCCAGATACGCAGTATTTT. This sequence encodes CASSERGRGPDTQYF.

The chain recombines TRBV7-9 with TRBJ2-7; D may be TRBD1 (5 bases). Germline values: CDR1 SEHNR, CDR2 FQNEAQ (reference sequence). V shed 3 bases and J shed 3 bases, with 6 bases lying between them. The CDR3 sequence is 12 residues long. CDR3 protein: CASSFDSYEQYF. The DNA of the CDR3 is TGTGCCAGCAGCTTCGACAGCTACGAGCAGTACTTC.

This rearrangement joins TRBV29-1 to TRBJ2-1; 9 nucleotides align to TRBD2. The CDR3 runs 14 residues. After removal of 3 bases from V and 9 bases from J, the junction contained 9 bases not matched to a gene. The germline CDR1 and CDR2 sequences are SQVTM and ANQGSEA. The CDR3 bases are TGCAGCGTTGAGGGCGGGAGGGCCGTAAGTGAGCAGTTCTTC. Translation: CSVEGGRAVSEQFF.

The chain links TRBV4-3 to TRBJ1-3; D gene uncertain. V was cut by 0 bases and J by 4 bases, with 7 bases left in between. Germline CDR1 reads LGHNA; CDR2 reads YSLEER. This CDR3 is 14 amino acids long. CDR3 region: CASSQEVGGNTIYF. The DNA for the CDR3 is TGCGCCAGCAGCCAAGAAGTCGGAGGAAACACCATATATTTT.